One sample yielded the 6 T cell receptor beta chains listed below, sequenced in a study of T-cell reconstitution after alpha-beta-depleted transplantation in children. Unique molecular identifiers were incorporated during preparation of the TCRbeta library. TCRdb processed the PCR reads anew with MiXCR; each CDR3 protein has one entry. The table lists about 980,000 distinct CDR3 sequences, about 30% of them singletons. The sample was PBMCs, mostly from graft donor cells, taken 360 days after TCRalphabeta/CD19-depleted stem cell transplant. The receptors were sampled from a boy under two years old who had a stem cell transplant for SCID, so the T cells may come from the graft donor.

J is TRBJ2-6 and V is TRBV10-3; possibly TRBD2 for D (5 bases). The CDR3 totals 18 residues. V was shortened by 6 bases and J by 2 bases, with 20 bases between the two germline ends. CDR1 and CDR2 from the germline V gene are ENHRY and SYGVKD. The CDR3 is CAISPGPGKETGANVLTF. The CDR3 DNA reads as TGTGCCATCAGCCCCGGCCCCGGGAAAGAGACTGGGGCCAACGTCCTGACTTTC.

A few counts support this clonotype. This sequence joins TRBV7-2 and TRBJ2-3, with 8 bases that match TRBD1. The CDR3 consists of 14 residues. After removal of 6 bases from V and 7 bases from J, the junction contained 9 bases not matched to a gene. CDR1 is SGHTA, CDR2 FQGNSA, per germline. The CDR3 spells CASRMDRAVNTQYF. In nucleotides, the CDR3 is TGTGCCAGCAGGATGGACAGGGCTGTGAATACGCAGTATTTT.

V gene TRBV20-1 combines with J gene TRBJ2-5; 7 nucleotides align to TRBD2. The CDR3 loop spans 15 amino acids. Germline CDR1 is DFQATT and CDR2 is SNEGSKA (reference sequence). V shed 6 bases and J 0 bases; nucleotides not matched to a gene: 10. Here the CDR3 DNA reads TGCAGTGCCCCCGAGCCTGGGACTAACCAAGAGACCCAGTACTTC. Its translation: CSAPEPGTNQETQYF.

In this sample, this clonotype turned up a few times. This chain uses TRBV20-1 with TRBJ2-7; 11 positions match TRBD1. Looked up from germline, CDR1 is DFQATT and CDR2 is SNEGSKA (reference sequence). The CDR3 has 15 residues. Germline trimming cut 2 bases from V and 3 bases from J; bases unmatched to any gene: 6. CDR3 region: CSARPGQGGFYEQYF. CDR3 sequence (DNA): TGCAGTGCTAGACCGGGACAGGGGGGTTTCTACGAGCAGTACTTC.

The chain joins TRBV20-1 to TRBJ2-7, with D possibly matching TRBD2 (5 bases). CDR3 size: 14 residues. The V gene's germline CDR1 is DFQATT and CDR2 SNEGSKA (reference sequence). The V gene lost 0 bases and the J gene lost 2 bases, with 11 bases spanning the gap. The CDR3 loop reads CSARDDGGPYEQYF. The CDR3 DNA is TGCAGTGCTAGAGATGACGGAGGCCCCTACGAGCAGTACTTC.

This clonotype has just a few counts. The chain couples TRBV6-2 or TRBV6-3 to TRBJ2-7; D is perhaps TRBD2 (5 bases). CDR1 and CDR2 (germline): MNHEY, SVGEGT. This CDR3 region has 12 residues. The V end lost 10 bases, the J end lost 4 bases, and 14 bases lay between the germline ends. This chain's CDR3 is CATWTGWYEQYF. CDR3 sequence (DNA): TGTGCCACCTGGACGGGATGGTACGAGCAGTACTTC.